One and the same sample provided the 11 T cell receptor beta chains below, sequenced in a study of cytomegalovirus exposure and HLA in healthy donors. PCR employed 60 Vbeta and 13 Jbeta primers. Profiled with immunoSEQ multiplex PCR; TCRdb holds only in-frame clones, not every one. The sample has fewer than 110,000 clones; roughly four fifths are singletons. The sample comprised PBMCs. Every receptor here comes from a man aged 50 or older in good health and CMV-seronegative.

V and J are TRBV5-4 and TRBJ2-5; the match to TRBD1 covers 7 bases. The CDR3 consists of 14 residues. Germline CDR1 SGHNT, CDR2 YYREEE (reference sequence). V shed 2 bases, J shed 4 bases, and the junction held 5 bases outside the gene matches. This chain's CDR3 is CASSLLQGRETQYF. The DNA for the CDR3 is TGTGCCAGCAGCTTACTACAGGGGAGAGAGACCCAGTACTTC.

The chain is built from TRBV5-4 and TRBJ2-2; 8 nucleotides line up with TRBD2. This CDR3 comprises 16 residues. Germline CDR1 SGHNT, CDR2 YYREEE (reference sequence). Trimming took 6 bases from V and 1 from J; bases not matched to a gene: 8. CDR3 region: CASTPWAGGNTGELFF. In nucleotides, the CDR3 is TGTGCCAGCACCCCCTGGGCGGGGGGGAACACCGGGGAGCTGTTTTTT.

This clone was counted a single time. The chain employs TRBV19 and TRBJ1-2; tentative D call: TRBD1 (5 bases). This CDR3 has 17 residues. Trimming removed 0 bases from V and 0 bases from J, with 14 bases in between. Germline V gene data show CDR1 as LNHDA and CDR2 as SQIVND (reference sequence). The CDR3 protein is CASSIDLGTGSNYGYTF. The DNA for the CDR3 is TGTGCCAGTAGTATAGATCTCGGAACAGGATCTAACTATGGCTACACCTTC.

The J gene is TRBJ1-5, the V gene TRBV28, with D possibly TRBD1 on 6 matching bases. CDR1 and CDR2 (germline): MDHEN, SYDVKM. The CDR3 covers 16 residues. The ends were cut back, 6 bases at V and 3 bases at J, with 18 bases in the middle. Here the CDR3 DNA reads TGTGCCAGCAGCCAACAATTAGGACAGAACAATCAGCCCCAGCATTTT. Translating gives CASSQQLGQNNQPQHF.

This clone was picked up a small number of times. This chain connects TRBV25-1 to TRBJ1-1; 10 bases are shared with TRBD1. The germline gives CDR1 MGHDK, CDR2 SYGVNS. The CDR3 has 18 residues. V was pared by 3 bases and J by 4 bases, with 14 bases of the junction left unmatched. The DNA of the CDR3 is TGTGCCAGCAGTGATGAGGGACAGGGGACCCCGGGGTCCACTGAAGCTTTCTTT. Its translation: CASSDEGQGTPGSTEAFF.

This clone was seen more than once but under ten times. V usage is TRBV28 and J usage is TRBJ1-3, with a weak D call TRBD1 (6 bases). V was shortened by 10 bases and J by 2 bases, with 15 bases between the two germline ends. Per germline, CDR1 MDHEN and CDR2 SYDVKM. The CDR3 has 14 amino acids. CDR3 sequence reads: CATRREGAGNTIYF. The CDR3 coding sequence is TGTGCCACTCGACGGGAGGGGGCTGGAAACACCATATATTTT.

This clone appeared a few times. The chain is built from TRBV27 and TRBJ1-2, with 9 bases aligning to TRBD1. The trim removed 3 bases at V and 0 bases at J, leaving 11 bases unmatched. The CDR3 runs to 18 residues. The V gene's germline CDR1 is MNHEY and CDR2 SMNVEV (reference sequence). The CDR3 nucleotides read TGTGCCAGCAGTTTTTCGGGACAGGGAAGGGGCGCTAACTATGGCTACACCTTC. Residues: CASSFSGQGRGANYGYTF.

The chain recombines TRBV7-9 with TRBJ2-1, with D unclear. V lost 2 bases to trimming and J lost 15 bases, with 14 bases between them. Germline CDR1 and CDR2: SEHNR and FQNEAQ (reference sequence). This CDR3 spans 12 amino acids. The CDR3 region is CASSLTTPRRFF. The CDR3 DNA follows: TGTGCCAGCAGCTTAACGACCCCCAGGCGGTTCTTC.

This sequence joins TRBV4-1 and TRBJ2-2; D might be TRBD1 (5 bases). V dropped 5 bases and J dropped 5 bases, with 6 bases sitting between them. The germline CDR1 and CDR2 sequences are MGHRA and YSYEKL. The CDR3 totals 12 residues. The CDR3 sequence: CASSKGTGELFF. CDR3 DNA sequence: TGCGCCAGCAGCAAGGGGACCGGGGAGCTGTTTTTT.

The chain recombines TRBV7-2 with TRBJ2-5; 10 nucleotides line up with TRBD2. Germline V gene data show CDR1 as SGHTA and CDR2 as FQGNSA. The V segment lost 4 bases and the J segment 2 bases; nucleotides outside the gene matches: 10. The CDR3 spans 17 residues. The CDR3 loop is CASSWGLARGAQETQYF. The CDR3 DNA is TGTGCCAGCAGCTGGGGACTAGCGAGGGGGGCACAAGAGACCCAGTACTTC.

V and J are TRBV7-2 and TRBJ1-4, with 7 bases fitting TRBD1. Trimming at V came to 3 bases and at J to 10 bases, leaving 8 bases not matched to a gene. The CDR3 has 14 amino acids. Germline V gene lookup returns CDR1 SGHTA and CDR2 FQGNSA. As DNA, the CDR3 is TGTGCCAGCAGCTTCAAACAGGGGATAGGAAAACTGTTTTTT. This sequence encodes CASSFKQGIGKLFF. The full variable domain, completed using reference TRBV7-2 and TRBJ1-4, is GAGVSQSPSNKVTEKGKDVELRCDPISGHTALYWYRQSLGQGLEFLIYFQGNSAPDKSGLPSDRFSAERTGGSVSTLTIQRTQQEDSAVYLCASSFKQGIGKLFFGSGTQLSVL.